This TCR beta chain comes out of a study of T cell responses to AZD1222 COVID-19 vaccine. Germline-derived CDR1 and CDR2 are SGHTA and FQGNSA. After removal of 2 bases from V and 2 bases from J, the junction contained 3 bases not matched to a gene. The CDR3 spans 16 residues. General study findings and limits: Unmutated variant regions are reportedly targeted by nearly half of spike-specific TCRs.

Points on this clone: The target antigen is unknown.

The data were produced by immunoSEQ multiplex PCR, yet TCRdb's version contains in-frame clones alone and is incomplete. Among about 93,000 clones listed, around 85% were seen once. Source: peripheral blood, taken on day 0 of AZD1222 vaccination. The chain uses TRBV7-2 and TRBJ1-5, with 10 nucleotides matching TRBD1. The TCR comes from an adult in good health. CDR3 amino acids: CASSLMDRGGNQPQHF. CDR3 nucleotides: TGTGCCAGCAGCTTAATGGACAGGGGGGGCAATCAGCCCCAGCATTTT.